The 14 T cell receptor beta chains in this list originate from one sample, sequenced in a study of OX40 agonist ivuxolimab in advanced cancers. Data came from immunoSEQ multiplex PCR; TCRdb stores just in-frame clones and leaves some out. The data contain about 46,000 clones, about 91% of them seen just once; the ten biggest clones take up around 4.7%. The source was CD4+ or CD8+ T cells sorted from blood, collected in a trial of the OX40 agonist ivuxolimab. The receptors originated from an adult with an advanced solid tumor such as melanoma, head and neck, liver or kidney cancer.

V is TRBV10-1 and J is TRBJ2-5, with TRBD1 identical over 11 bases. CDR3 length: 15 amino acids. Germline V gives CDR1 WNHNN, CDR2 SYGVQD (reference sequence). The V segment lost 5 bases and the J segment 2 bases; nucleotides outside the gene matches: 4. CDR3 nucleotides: TGCGCCAGCAGTACCTGGGACAGGGGGCAAGAGACCCAGTACTTC. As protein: CASSTWDRGQETQYF.

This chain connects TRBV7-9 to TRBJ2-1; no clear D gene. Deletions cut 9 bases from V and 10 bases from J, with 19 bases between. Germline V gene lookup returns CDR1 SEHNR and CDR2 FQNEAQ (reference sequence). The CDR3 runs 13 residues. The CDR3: CASAHPLSREQFF. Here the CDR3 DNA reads TGTGCCAGTGCCCATCCCCTCAGCCGCGAGCAGTTCTTC.

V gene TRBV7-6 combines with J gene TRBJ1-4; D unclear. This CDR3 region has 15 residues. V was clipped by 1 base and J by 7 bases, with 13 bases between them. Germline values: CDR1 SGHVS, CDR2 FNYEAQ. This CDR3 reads CASSLEVSGGEKLFF. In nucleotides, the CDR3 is TGTGCCAGCAGCTTAGAGGTATCGGGAGGTGAAAAACTGTTTTTT.

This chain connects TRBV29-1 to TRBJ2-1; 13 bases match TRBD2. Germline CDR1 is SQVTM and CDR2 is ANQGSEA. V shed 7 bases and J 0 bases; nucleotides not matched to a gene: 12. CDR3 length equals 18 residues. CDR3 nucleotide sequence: TGCAGCGCCAAAAGACTAGCGGGAGGCCCTTCCTCCTACAATGAGCAGTTCTTC. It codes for CSAKRLAGGPSSYNEQFF.

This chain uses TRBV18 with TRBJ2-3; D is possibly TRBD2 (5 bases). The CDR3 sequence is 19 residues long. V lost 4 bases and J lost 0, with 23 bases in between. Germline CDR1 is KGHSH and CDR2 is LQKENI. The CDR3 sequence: CASSLYPPLVAQSTDTQYF. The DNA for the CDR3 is TGTGCCAGCTCACTCTACCCCCCCTTGGTAGCGCAGAGCACAGATACGCAGTATTTT.

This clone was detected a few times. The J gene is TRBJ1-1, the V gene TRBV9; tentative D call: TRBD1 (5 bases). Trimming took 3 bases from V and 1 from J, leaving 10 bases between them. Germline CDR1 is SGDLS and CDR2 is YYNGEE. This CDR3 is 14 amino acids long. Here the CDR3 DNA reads TGTGCCAGCAGCGCAGGGTGGGGGAACACTGAAGCTTTCTTT. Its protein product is CASSAGWGNTEAFF.

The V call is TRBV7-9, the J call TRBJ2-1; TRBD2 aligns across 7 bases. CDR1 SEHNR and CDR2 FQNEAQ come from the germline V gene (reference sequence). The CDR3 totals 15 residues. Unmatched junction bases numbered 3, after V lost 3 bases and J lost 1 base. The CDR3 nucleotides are TGTGCCAGCAGCTTTTGGCGGGGGTCCTACAATGAGCAGTTCTTC. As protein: CASSFWRGSYNEQFF.

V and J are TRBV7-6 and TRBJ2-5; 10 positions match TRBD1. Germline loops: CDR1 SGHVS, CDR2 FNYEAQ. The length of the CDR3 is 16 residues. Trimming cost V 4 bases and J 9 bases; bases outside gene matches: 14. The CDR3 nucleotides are TGTGCCAGCAGCTCCTCCGGGACAGGGGCCCTCGGGGCCCAGTACTTC. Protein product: CASSSSGTGALGAQYF.

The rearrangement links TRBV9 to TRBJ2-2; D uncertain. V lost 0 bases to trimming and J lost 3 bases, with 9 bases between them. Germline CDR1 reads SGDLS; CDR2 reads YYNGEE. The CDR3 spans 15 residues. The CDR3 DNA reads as TGTGCCAGCAGCGTAGTGGCAGGCTACACCGGGGAGCTGTTTTTT. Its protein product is CASSVVAGYTGELFF.

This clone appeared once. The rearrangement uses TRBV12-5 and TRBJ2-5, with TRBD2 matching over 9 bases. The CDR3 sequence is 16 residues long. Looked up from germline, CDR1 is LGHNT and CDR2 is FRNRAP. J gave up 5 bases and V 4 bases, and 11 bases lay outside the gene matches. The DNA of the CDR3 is TGTGCTAGTGGTTGGTCCGGGACTAGCAGTCGTGAGACCCAGTACTTC. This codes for CASGWSGTSSRETQYF. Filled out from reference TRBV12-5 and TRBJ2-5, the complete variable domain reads DARVTQTPRHKVTEMGQEVTMRCQPILGHNTVFWYRQTMMQGLELLAYFRNRAPLDDSGMPKDRFSAEMPDATLATLKIQPSEPRDSAVYFCASGWSGTSSRETQYFGPGTRLLVL.

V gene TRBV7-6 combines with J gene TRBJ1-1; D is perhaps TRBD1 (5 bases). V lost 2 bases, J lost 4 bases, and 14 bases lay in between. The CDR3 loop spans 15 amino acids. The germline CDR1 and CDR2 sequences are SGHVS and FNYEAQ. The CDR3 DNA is TGTGCCAGCAGCTTAAATCCGGAGGGGAGCACTGAAGCTTTCTTT. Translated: CASSLNPEGSTEAFF. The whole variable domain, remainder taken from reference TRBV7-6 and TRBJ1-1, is GAGVSQSPRYKVTKRGQDVALRCDPISGHVSLYWYRQALGQGPEFLTYFNYEAQQDKSGLPNDRFSAERPEGSISTLTIQRTEQRDSAMYRCASSLNPEGSTEAFFGQGTRLTVV.

In DNA form, the CDR3 reads TGTGCCAGCAGCGCCCCTCGGACAGGCCCGGGCACTGTCGCAGATACGCAGTATTTT. It yields the protein CASSAPRTGPGTVADTQYF. The rearrangement joins TRBV9 to TRBJ2-3; 7 bases map to TRBD1. Germline CDR1 and CDR2: SGDLS and YYNGEE. The CDR3 is 19 amino acids. Germline trimming cut 3 bases from V and 4 bases from J; bases unmatched to any gene: 20.

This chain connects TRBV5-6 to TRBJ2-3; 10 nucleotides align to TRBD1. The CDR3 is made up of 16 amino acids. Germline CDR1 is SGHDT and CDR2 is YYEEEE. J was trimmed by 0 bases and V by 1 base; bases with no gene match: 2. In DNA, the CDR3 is TGTGCCAGCAGCTTGTTGGACAGGGGGAGCACAGATACGCAGTATTTT. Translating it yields CASSLLDRGSTDTQYF.

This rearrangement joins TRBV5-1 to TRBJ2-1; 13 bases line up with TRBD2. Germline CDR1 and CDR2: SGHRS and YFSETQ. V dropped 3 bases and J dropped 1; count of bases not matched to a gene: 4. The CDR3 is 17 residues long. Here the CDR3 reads CASSSGTSGTSYNEQFF. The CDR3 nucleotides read TGCGCCAGCAGCTCCGGGACTAGCGGGACATCCTACAATGAGCAGTTCTTC.